These T cell receptor beta chains were read from a single sample in a study of cytomegalovirus exposure and HLA in healthy donors. Clones were read by immunoSEQ multiplex PCR, and TCRdb kept only the in-frame ones, dropping some. Here the sample spans approximately 200,000 clones, 70% to 85% being singletons. Specimen: PBMCs. The receptors were sampled from a young woman in good health and CMV-seropositive. Each CDR3 is given with its conserved first and last residue. D genes are given only for firm matches. The size of a clone is reported for some rows only, either as once, few or many, or as a class for expanded clones.

TRBV19	TRBD2	TRBJ2-1	.	CASTTLVAGRSSYNEQFF	TGTGCCAGTACCACCTTGGTAGCGGGTAGGAGCTCCTACAATGAGCAGTTCTTC
TRBV5-1	TRBD2	TRBJ2-5	.	CASSLARSGGLQETQYF	TGCGCCAGCAGCTTGGCCCGTAGCGGGGGCCTCCAAGAGACCCAGTACTTC
TRBV9	TRBD1	TRBJ1-2	.	CASSVSSTGDNYGYTF	TGTGCCAGCAGCGTTTCTTCGACAGGGGATAACTATGGCTACACCTTC
TRBV19	TRBD1	TRBJ1-5	.	CASLQGAGNNQPQHF	TGTGCCAGTTTACAGGGGGCTGGGAACAATCAGCCCCAGCATTTT
TRBV6-6	.	TRBJ1-2	once	CASSQWAGEGLYGYTF	TGTGCCAGCAGTCAGTGGGCAGGCGAGGGCCTATATGGCTACACCTTC
TRBV5-6	.	TRBJ2-5	.	CASSYLGRMVQETQYF	TGTGCCAGCAGCTACCTCGGGAGAATGGTCCAAGAGACCCAGTACTTC
TRBV5-6	TRBD2	TRBJ2-1	.	CASSLILAGGHEQFF	TGTGCCAGCAGCTTGATACTAGCGGGGGGACATGAGCAGTTCTTC
TRBV5-1	.	TRBJ2-1	.	CASSLGGGDDYNEQFF	TGCGCCAGCAGCTTGGGGGGCGGGGATGACTACAATGAGCAGTTCTTC
TRBV30	TRBD2	TRBJ2-7	.	CAWSSLGGSGNNEQYF	TGTGCCTGGAGTTCCCTGGGGGGTAGCGGGAACAACGAGCAGTACTTC
TRBV20-1	.	TRBJ2-2	.	CASRSTGELFF	TGTGCGTCAAGGAGCACCGGGGAGCTGTTTTTT
TRBV2	.	TRBJ1-6	few	CASSRVQGRNSPLHF	TGTGCCAGCAGTCGGGTACAGGGCCGGAATTCACCCCTCCACTTT
TRBV7-2	TRBD1	TRBJ1-2	once	CASSQNRGTNYGYTF	TGTGCCAGCAGCCAGAACAGGGGAACTAACTATGGCTACACCTTC
TRBV4-3	.	TRBJ1-1	.	CASSQDAGFPNTEAFF	TGCGCCAGCAGCCAAGACGCGGGTTTTCCCAACACTGAAGCTTTCTTT
TRBV4-1	TRBD1	TRBJ2-6	.	CASSHLDRERVRGPSGANVLTF	TGCGCCAGCAGCCATTTGGACAGGGAACGAGTTAGGGGCCCCTCTGGGGCCAACGTCCTGACTTTC
TRBV6-5	.	TRBJ2-7	once	CASSSPGTFSYEQYF	TGTGCCAGCAGTTCACCGGGGACTTTTTCCTACGAGCAGTACTTC
TRBV6-5	TRBD1	TRBJ2-1	.	CASSKDRARNEQFF	TGTGCCAGCAGTAAGGACAGGGCGAGGAATGAGCAGTTCTTC
TRBV7-2	TRBD2	TRBJ2-1	.	CASSISGTDIYNEQFF	TGTGCCAGCAGCATAAGCGGGACGGACATATACAATGAGCAGTTCTTC
TRBV19	.	TRBJ2-3	.	CASSIAPGIPGGEFYTDTQYF	TGTGCCAGTAGTATAGCCCCCGGGATTCCGGGGGGCGAATTCTACACAGATACGCAGTATTTT
TRBV27	.	TRBJ1-2	.	CASSLYGVGGYTF	TGTGCCAGCAGTTTATACGGGGTTGGAGGCTACACCTTC
TRBV4-1	TRBD1	TRBJ2-7	.	CASSARQGSYEQYF	TGCGCCAGCAGCGCCCGACAGGGGAGCTACGAGCAGTACTTC
TRBV7-2	.	TRBJ2-3	.	CASKRPGGRGGTDTQYF	TGTGCCAGCAAGCGTCCCGGGGGGCGAGGAGGCACAGATACGCAGTATTTT
TRBV4-3	TRBD2	TRBJ2-7	.	CASSLERGQVHEQYF	TGCGCCAGCAGCCTAGAGCGGGGCCAGGTTCACGAGCAGTACTTC
TRBV9	TRBD1	TRBJ1-4	.	CASSAHRDRQIATNEKLFF	TGTGCCAGCAGCGCCCACCGGGACAGGCAGATTGCAACTAATGAAAAACTGTTTTTT
TRBV2	TRBD1	TRBJ1-2	.	CASEPGTANYGYTF	TGTGCCAGCGAACCCGGGACAGCTAACTATGGCTACACCTTC
TRBV5-1	.	TRBJ2-5	.	CASSPGGDETQYF	TGCGCCAGCAGCCCTGGAGGGGACGAGACCCAGTACTTC
TRBV6-6	TRBD1	TRBJ2-2	.	CASSSPGDRGTGELFF	TGTGCCAGCAGCTCCCCAGGGGACAGGGGGACCGGGGAGCTGTTTTTT
TRBV4-2	TRBD1	TRBJ2-1	.	CASSHDDRGSYNEQFF	TGTGCCAGCAGCCATGATGACAGGGGATCCTACAATGAGCAGTTCTTC
TRBV5-5	.	TRBJ1-1	.	CASSLEGALNTEAFF	TGTGCCAGCAGCTTGGAGGGAGCCTTGAACACTGAAGCTTTCTTT
TRBV5-4	TRBD1	TRBJ2-1	few	CASSRTGTNEQFF	TGTGCCAGCAGCCGGACAGGGACGAATGAGCAGTTCTTC
TRBV7-8	.	TRBJ2-7	.	CASSLLGAAYEQYF	TGTGCCAGCAGCTTATTGGGAGCCGCCTACGAGCAGTACTTC
TRBV5-6	.	TRBJ1-4	.	CASSLKAGGAWEKLFF	TGTGCCAGCAGCTTGAAGGCGGGGGGCGCTTGGGAAAAACTGTTTTTT
TRBV5-4	TRBD2	TRBJ2-1	.	CASSPGLAGGRSYNEQFF	TGTGCCAGCAGCCCAGGACTAGCGGGGGGTCGATCCTACAATGAGCAGTTCTTC
TRBV18	.	TRBJ2-7	.	CASSPTDSYEQYF	TGTGCCAGCTCACCAACCGATAGCTACGAGCAGTACTTC
TRBV13	.	TRBJ1-6	once	CASSFQGTPPLHF	TGTGCCAGCAGCTTTCAGGGTACCCCACCCCTCCACTTT
TRBV7-8	TRBD1	TRBJ1-3	.	CASSLDGTGVGNTIYF	TGTGCCAGCAGCTTGGACGGGACAGGGGTTGGAAACACCATATATTTT
TRBV11-3	.	TRBJ2-3	few	CASSPTVTDTQYF	TGTGCCAGCAGCCCAACAGTCACAGATACGCAGTATTTT
TRBV5-1	TRBD1	TRBJ1-6	.	CASRWNRGESPLHF	TGCGCCAGCAGATGGAACAGGGGGGAGTCACCCCTCCACTTT
TRBV6-6	TRBD2	TRBJ2-3	few	CASSGAGGHGDTQYF	TGTGCCAGCAGTGGAGCGGGGGGCCATGGAGATACGCAGTATTTT
TRBV30	TRBD1	TRBJ1-1	.	CAWSPQGVRLNTEAFF	TGTGCCTGGAGTCCTCAGGGGGTCAGATTGAACACTGAAGCTTTCTTT
TRBV27	.	TRBJ1-5	once	CASSLGGQPPQHF	TGTGCCAGCAGCCTAGGGGGACAACCTCCCCAGCATTTT
TRBV4-2	.	TRBJ1-1	.	CASSEALTGGIEAFF	TGTGCCAGCAGCGAAGCCCTAACAGGCGGTATTGAAGCTTTCTTT
TRBV19	TRBD1	TRBJ1-5	.	CASSIVGGSYVPQHF	TGTGCCAGTAGTATAGTAGGGGGCTCTTACGTACCCCAGCATTTT
TRBV27	.	TRBJ1-1	.	CASSLSGNSGAFF	TGTGCCAGCAGTTTATCGGGTAATTCAGGTGCTTTCTTT
TRBV7-2	.	TRBJ2-2	.	CASSLYNRFTGELFF	TGTGCCAGCAGCTTATATAACAGATTCACCGGGGAGCTGTTTTTT
TRBV6-5	.	TRBJ1-6	.	CVSRSRGSPLHF	TGTGTCAGCAGGAGCCGGGGTTCACCCCTCCACTTT
TRBV4-1	.	TRBJ2-3	.	CASSQIAGSTDTQYF	TGCGCCAGCAGCCAAATAGCCGGGAGCACAGATACGCAGTATTTT
TRBV27	TRBD1	TRBJ1-2	.	CASSLSVPGQGNYGYTF	TGTGCCAGCAGTTTATCTGTTCCGGGACAGGGGAACTATGGCTACACCTTC
TRBV4-2	.	TRBJ1-1	.	CASSRSQGKTEAFF	TGTGCCAGCAGTCGTTCTCAGGGGAAGACTGAAGCTTTCTTT
TRBV9	.	TRBJ1-1	.	CASSVDDYMNTEAFF	TGTGCCAGCAGCGTAGACGACTATATGAACACTGAAGCTTTCTTT
TRBV5-1	TRBD1	TRBJ2-7	.	CASSLEDRVIDEQYF	TGCGCCAGCAGCTTGGAGGACAGGGTTATCGACGAGCAGTACTTC
TRBV11-2	TRBD1	TRBJ1-3	.	CASSFTRGLNTIYF	TGTGCCAGCAGCTTTACCAGGGGGCTAAACACCATATATTTT
TRBV25-1	TRBD2	TRBJ2-7	.	CASSEYSGGVPYEQYF	TGTGCCAGCAGTGAATACAGCGGGGGCGTACCTTACGAGCAGTACTTC
TRBV28	.	TRBJ1-3	.	CASSTPSRRLTIYF	TGTGCCAGCAGTACCCCGTCCCGGAGGTTGACCATATATTTT
TRBV7-8	TRBD1	TRBJ1-2	.	CASSPGGDSFYGYTF	TGTGCCAGCAGCCCGGGTGGGGACAGCTTCTATGGCTACACCTTC
TRBV11-2	TRBD2	TRBJ2-5	.	CASSPSGIGETQYF	TGTGCCAGCAGCCCTAGCGGGATCGGAGAGACCCAGTACTTC
TRBV6-5	.	TRBJ2-5	.	CASSYSREQETQYF	TGTGCCAGCAGTTACTCACGGGAGCAAGAGACCCAGTACTTC
TRBV29-1	.	TRBJ1-1	few	CSVEEGGLTEAFF	TGCAGCGTTGAAGAAGGGGGTCTTACTGAAGCTTTCTTT
TRBV18	.	TRBJ2-1	.	CASSPPGAGYNEQFF	TGTGCCAGCTCACCACCGGGGGCAGGTTACAATGAGCAGTTCTTC
TRBV7-9	TRBD2	TRBJ2-3	.	CASSTRTSGRAPDTQYF	TGTGCCAGCAGCACTCGGACTAGCGGGAGGGCCCCAGATACGCAGTATTTT
TRBV29-1	.	TRBJ1-1	.	CSVEQGIGAEAFF	TGCAGCGTCGAACAGGGTATCGGCGCTGAAGCTTTCTTT